A single sample is the source of the 27 T cell receptor beta chains below, sequenced in a study of Ad26.COV2.S vaccination and SARS-CoV-2 variants. Libraries were prepared by immunoSEQ multiplex PCR; TCRdb keeps only in-frame clonotypes and omits some of them. This sample yields roughly 700,000 clones, of which 89% are seen a single time; 1.5% belongs to the top ten. The treatment is: about 20 received Ad26.COV2.S at low or high dose, single or two shots; several received placebo; per-sample allocation not given. It was on day 63 after the first vaccine or placebo injection that samples were taken. The input for sequencing was peripheral blood, taken in a trial of Ad26.COV2.S vaccine versus placebo. The receptors originated from a person between 18 and 65 years old who received the Ad26.COV2.S COVID-19 vaccine or a placebo.

The gene calls are TRBV5-6 and TRBJ2-2; TRBD1 aligns across 7 bases. J was trimmed by 2 bases and V by 3 bases; bases with no gene match: 4. This CDR3 is 15 amino acids long. From germline, CDR1 is SGHDT and CDR2 YYEEEE. CDR3 sequence reads: CASSSDRINTGELFF. The CDR3 DNA sequence: TGTGCCAGCAGCTCGGACAGGATAAACACCGGGGAGCTGTTTTTT.

V is TRBV14 and J is TRBJ2-7, with TRBD1 matching over 9 bases. Germline V gene data show CDR1 as SGHDN and CDR2 as FVKESK. The CDR3 totals 13 residues. The ends lost 3 bases at V and 6 bases at J; junction bases unmatched: 3. CDR3 sequence reads: CASSQGQGAEQYF. As DNA, the CDR3 is TGTGCCAGCAGCCAGGGACAGGGTGCCGAGCAGTACTTC.

This clone was recorded once. V and J are TRBV6-2 or TRBV6-3 and TRBJ2-3, with a tentative D call TRBD1 (6 bases). Germline V gives CDR1 MNHEY, CDR2 SVGEGT. The CDR3 sequence is 12 residues long. Trimming removed 5 bases at V and 3 bases at J, with 6 bases between. This CDR3 is CASSTGTDTQYF. DNA of the CDR3: TGTGCCAGCAGTACAGGGACAGATACGCAGTATTTT.

This clone turned up a few times. V and J are TRBV9 and TRBJ2-7; 10 nucleotides agree with TRBD2. The V and J ends lost 0 bases and 6 bases, in that order; junction bases with no gene match: 6. This CDR3 has 15 residues. CDR1 and CDR2 (germline): SGDLS, YYNGEE. The CDR3 here is CASSVVAGGRGEQYF. CDR3 DNA: TGTGCCAGCAGCGTAGTAGCGGGGGGCCGTGGCGAGCAGTACTTC. Full variable domain (rest looked up from reference TRBV9 and TRBJ2-7): DSGVTQTPKHLITATGQRVTLRCSPRSGDLSVYWYQQSLDQGLQFLIQYYNGEERAKGNILERFSAQQFPDLHSELNLSSLELGDSALYFCASSVVAGGRGEQYFGPGTRLTVT.

The chain has TRBV5-1 and TRBJ2-1; TRBD2 matches 14 bases. Germline-derived CDR1 and CDR2 are SGHRS and YFSETQ. The V and J ends lost 4 bases and 2 bases, in that order; junction bases with no gene match: 8. The CDR3 is made up of 18 amino acids. The CDR3 region is CASSARTSGGIAYNEQFF. Written as DNA, the CDR3 is TGCGCCAGCAGCGCCCGGACTAGCGGGGGGATCGCCTACAATGAGCAGTTCTTC.

The chain couples TRBV27 to TRBJ2-1; 9 bases are shared with TRBD2. This CDR3 is 14 amino acids long. Germline V CDR1 and CDR2: MNHEY, SMNVEV (reference sequence). V was pared by 5 bases and J by 6 bases, with 5 bases of the junction left unmatched. The CDR3 DNA sequence: TGTGCCAGCAGTCCCGGGACTAGCATCAATGAGCAGTTCTTC. Translation gives CASSPGTSINEQFF.

The V and J genes are TRBV4-1 and TRBJ1-1; 8 bases line up with TRBD1. Germline CDR1 and CDR2: MGHRA and YSYEKL. The CDR3 has 19 amino acids. The V gene end was trimmed by 4 bases and the J gene end by 1 base; junction bases not matched to a gene: 17. The DNA of the CDR3 is TGCGCCAGCAGCCTTCGTACCGGACAGGGAGAATCCTGGAACACTGAAGCTTTCTTT. It specifies CASSLRTGQGESWNTEAFF.

The chain couples TRBV2 to TRBJ2-2; no definite D call. Trimming left V 5 bases short and J 0 bases short, with 4 bases between. The CDR3 is made up of 13 amino acids. Germline CDR1 and CDR2: SNHLY and FYNNEI. As DNA, the CDR3 is TGTGCCAGCAGTAGTTCGAACACCGGGGAGCTGTTTTTT. It encodes CASSSSNTGELFF.

The chain uses TRBV9 and TRBJ1-6; perhaps TRBD1 as D (5 bases). Trimming removed 0 bases at V and 10 bases at J, with 14 bases between. This CDR3 is built from 15 residues. Germline assignment: CDR1 SGDLS and CDR2 YYNGEE. CDR3 sequence: CASSVAPGKGSPLHF. The CDR3 nucleotides are TGTGCCAGCAGCGTAGCTCCAGGGAAAGGCTCACCCCTCCACTTT.

The chain joins TRBV27 to TRBJ1-1, with D possibly TRBD1 on 6 matching bases. In germline, CDR1 is MNHEY, CDR2 SMNVEV (reference sequence). This CDR3 spans 13 amino acids. The V and J ends lost 0 bases and 9 bases respectively, with 11 bases between them. The CDR3 spells CASSLSGGGQAFF. CDR3 nucleotide sequence: TGTGCCAGCAGTTTATCGGGAGGGGGTCAAGCTTTCTTT.

In the case of this clone: Within the sample, other DNA sequences also encode this same CDR3. This sequence joins TRBV30 and TRBJ1-2; D is unresolved. In germline, CDR1 is GTSNPN, CDR2 SVGIG (reference sequence). The CDR3 covers 13 residues. V gave up 0 bases and J gave up 2 bases, with 7 bases separating them. CDR3 loop: CAWSVRENYGYTF. The CDR3 nucleotides read TGTGCCTGGAGTGTAAGGGAGAACTATGGCTACACCTTC.

There are a few counts of this clone. Other nucleotide sequences from this sample produce the same CDR3. This chain links TRBV20-1 with TRBJ2-7; 7 bases map to TRBD1. Per the germline V gene, CDR1 is DFQATT and CDR2 is SNEGSKA (reference sequence). J was trimmed by 2 bases and V by 6 bases; bases with no gene match: 1. This CDR3 spans 11 amino acids. The DNA for the CDR3 is TGCAGTGCAGGGGGCGCCTACGAGCAGTACTTC. Its translation is CSAGGAYEQYF.

The rearrangement joins TRBV24-1 to TRBJ1-5; no definite D call. Trimming took off 0 bases at V and 7 bases at J, with 6 bases between the two ends. The CDR3 contains 13 residues. From germline, CDR1 is KGHDR and CDR2 SFDVKD. The CDR3 region has the DNA TGTGCCACCAGTGATTTGCACTGGCAGCCCCAGCATTTT. This encodes CATSDLHWQPQHF.

V is TRBV10-3 and J is TRBJ2-5, with 10 bases that match TRBD1. Looked up from germline, CDR1 is ENHRY and CDR2 is SYGVKD. Trimming removed 6 bases from V and 4 bases from J; junction bases left unmatched: 5. The CDR3 loop spans 14 amino acids. The CDR3 DNA sequence: TGTGCCATCAGCCTCGGGACAGGGGCAGAGACCCAGTACTTC. It specifies CAISLGTGAETQYF.

About this clone: Within the sample, other DNA sequences also encode this same CDR3. The genes are TRBV6-6 and TRBJ2-1; D unclear. Trimming took 6 bases from V and 5 from J, leaving 5 bases between them. CDR1 and CDR2 from the germline V gene are MNHNY and SVGAGI (reference sequence). This CDR3 spans 11 amino acids. CDR3 nucleotide sequence: TGTGCCAGCAGCCCAAACAATGAGCAGTTCTTC. This codes for CASSPNNEQFF.

This chain joins TRBV6-5 and TRBJ2-3; possibly TRBD1 or TRBD2 for D (5 bases each). The CDR3 contains 16 residues. Looked up from germline, CDR1 is MNHEY and CDR2 is SVGAGI. V lost 2 bases to trimming and J lost 7 bases, with 19 bases between them. CDR3 protein: CASSYGAKWGVYTQYF. As DNA, the CDR3 is TGTGCCAGCAGTTACGGGGCGAAGTGGGGAGTTTATACGCAGTATTTT.

The chain carries TRBV6-2 or TRBV6-3 and TRBJ1-5; D not resolved. From germline, CDR1 is MNHEY and CDR2 SVGEGT. Trimming took 6 bases from V and 7 from J, leaving 16 bases between them. This CDR3 is 14 amino acids long. As DNA, the CDR3 is TGTGCCAGCAGCCCCGACGGGCCACCCCAGCCCCAGCATTTT. It translates to CASSPDGPPQPQHF.

This rearrangement joins TRBV25-1 to TRBJ1-1; TRBD1 matches at 10 bases. V shed 4 bases, J shed 4 bases, and the junction held 6 bases outside the gene matches. CDR1 MGHDK and CDR2 SYGVNS come from the germline V gene. CDR3 length equals 15 residues. CDR3 protein: CASSATTGGVTEAFF. The CDR3 DNA follows: TGTGCCAGCAGTGCTACGACAGGGGGCGTCACTGAAGCTTTCTTT.

The gene calls are TRBV5-6 and TRBJ2-1, with TRBD2 matching over 9 bases. Germline CDR1 is SGHDT and CDR2 is YYEEEE. V was clipped by 0 bases and J by 15 bases; unmatched bases: 7. CDR3 length: 13 residues. The chain's CDR3 is CASSLDVAGVLFF. CDR3 sequence (DNA): TGTGCCAGCAGCTTGGATGTAGCGGGAGTCCTGTTCTTC.

The CDR3 DNA is TGTGCCAGCAGCCAAGATTTGAGGGGCTACACCTTC. This codes for CASSQDLRGYTF. This chain joins TRBV3-1 (or the pseudogene TRBV3-2) and TRBJ1-2; D call uncertain. Per germline, CDR1 LGHDT and CDR2 YNNKEL (reference sequence). V lost 0 bases to trimming and J lost 8 bases, with 7 bases between them. CDR3 length: 12 residues.

This clone has just a few counts. The chain is built from TRBV6-5 and TRBJ1-1, with a possible D match to TRBD1 (6 bases). Trimming shortened V by 0 bases and J by 5 bases, and 10 bases separated the two germline ends. Germline CDR1 reads MNHEY; CDR2 reads SVGAGI. The length of the CDR3 is 14 residues. This CDR3 reads CASSYSDSSTEAFF. CDR3 DNA sequence: TGTGCCAGCAGTTACTCGGACAGTTCGACTGAAGCTTTCTTT.

The chain has TRBV5-1 and TRBJ2-1; the match to TRBD2 covers 8 bases. The trim removed 2 bases at V and 4 bases at J, leaving 5 bases unmatched. Looked up from germline, CDR1 is SGHRS and CDR2 is YFSETQ. This CDR3 comprises 15 residues. The CDR3 here is CASSFSGGRYNEQFF. CDR3 bases: TGCGCCAGCAGCTTCAGCGGGGGAAGGTACAATGAGCAGTTCTTC.

This chain uses TRBV27 with TRBJ1-1; D uncertain. V gave up 5 bases and J gave up 3 bases, with 10 bases separating them. The CDR3 totals 13 residues. From germline, CDR1 is MNHEY and CDR2 SMNVEV (reference sequence). CDR3 sequence: CASSLGRHTEAFF. The CDR3 coding sequence is TGTGCCAGCAGTCTAGGCCGGCACACTGAAGCTTTCTTT.

This sequence joins TRBV10-3 and TRBJ2-7, with 12 bases lining up with TRBD2. Unmatched junction bases numbered 4, after V lost 4 bases and J lost 3 bases. Germline V gives CDR1 ENHRY, CDR2 SYGVKD. The CDR3 is 15 amino acids. The CDR3 DNA reads TGTGCCATCAGTGGACGACTAGCGGGAGTCTACGAGCAGTACTTC. Encoded protein: CAISGRLAGVYEQYF.

This clone was counted once. Relative to the germline gene, one junction end is altered; a read error may explain this. V and J are TRBV2 and TRBJ1-1, with unresolved D. Germline loops: CDR1 SNHLY, CDR2 FYNNEI. CDR3 length: 12 amino acids. CDR3 protein: CASREGGGYAFF. CDR3 bases: TGTGCCAGCAGAGAAGGTGGAGGGTATGCTTTCTTT.

The J gene is TRBJ1-5, the V gene TRBV6-6, with D perhaps matching TRBD1 (5 bases). Trimming stripped 6 bases from V and 3 bases from J, with 12 bases between. CDR1 and CDR2 from the germline V gene are MNHNY and SVGAGI (reference sequence). The CDR3 is 14 residues long. This CDR3 is CASRQTVLNQPQHF. As DNA, the CDR3 is TGTGCCAGCAGACAGACAGTGCTCAATCAGCCCCAGCATTTT.

The CDR3 nucleotides are TGTGCCAGCAGTTACTTGGTTAGCACAGATACGCAGTATTTT. It yields the protein CASSYLVSTDTQYF. J is TRBJ2-3 and V is TRBV6-5, with D uncertain. With 1 base removed from V and 0 bases from J, the gap between germline ends came to 5 bases. Germline V gene lookup returns CDR1 MNHEY and CDR2 SVGAGI. This CDR3 region has 14 residues.